A single sample gave rise to the 5 T cell receptor beta chains below, sequenced in a study of T cell responses to AZD1222 COVID-19 vaccine. The repertoire was sequenced with immunoSEQ multiplex PCR; TCRdb's copy has only in-frame clones and lacks some. Of over 90,000 clones in the sample, approximately 84% were seen once. The specimen was peripheral blood, collected on day 0 of AZD1222 vaccination. These receptors were obtained from an adult in good health.

The gene calls are TRBV28 and TRBJ1-1, with D hard to call. The V end was cut by 5 bases, the J end by 7 bases, with 8 bases between. The CDR3 is 11 amino acids. Germline CDR1 is MDHEN and CDR2 is SYDVKM. The CDR3 coding sequence is TGTGCCAGCAGTCTCCCAGGTGAAGCTTTCTTT. Its protein is CASSLPGEAFF.

The sample holds one count of this clone. The rearrangement links TRBV5-6 to TRBJ2-1; 12 nucleotides agree with TRBD2. The length of the CDR3 is 16 residues. With 0 bases clipped from V and 8 bases from J, the junction kept 6 bases outside the gene matches. From germline, CDR1 is SGHDT and CDR2 YYEEEE. The CDR3 nucleotides read TGTGCCAGCAGCTTGGGACTAGCGGGAGAGCTTGATGAGCAGTTCTTC. Protein product: CASSLGLAGELDEQFF.

The V call is TRBV19, the J call TRBJ2-1, with D perhaps matching TRBD2 (5 bases). The CDR3 covers 14 residues. V was cut by 3 bases and J by 9 bases, with 15 bases left in between. Germline CDR1 LNHDA, CDR2 SQIVND (reference sequence). The CDR3 DNA is TGTGCCAGTAGTATTGGAGGAATAGTCGGTGAGCAGTTCTTC. This gives the protein CASSIGGIVGEQFF.

The V and J genes are TRBV6-5 and TRBJ2-5; D possibly uses TRBD1 or TRBD2 (6 bases each). Trimming took off 7 bases at V and 3 bases at J, with 18 bases between the two ends. The germline CDR1 and CDR2 sequences are MNHEY and SVGAGI. The CDR3 contains 15 residues. In DNA, the CDR3 is TGTGCCAGCACCGAGGGTGGAGGGGGTAAAGAGACCCAGTACTTC. Translated: CASTEGGGGKETQYF.

The chain uses TRBV4-2 and TRBJ2-3; 12 bases match TRBD2. CDR3 size: 17 residues. Germline CDR1 LGHNA, CDR2 YNFKEQ. The J segment lost 3 bases and the V segment lost 5 bases, leaving 9 bases of the junction unmatched. DNA of the CDR3: TGTGCCAGCAGCATAGGACGGACTAGCGGGACAACAGATACGCAGTATTTT. Translated, it gives CASSIGRTSGTTDTQYF.